The 16 T cell receptor beta chains presented below share a single source sample, sequenced in a study of T cell clones after liver transplantation (dated by TCRdb to about 2019). Libraries were prepared through the immunoSEQ multiplex PCR assay. TCRdb stores this immuneACCESS table with in-frame sequences only. Part of the clones is absent; in the studies checked, under half of the shortfall reflects unresolved V genes, and no reason is known for the rest. The sample data list about 120,000 clones, and 90% of these were observed just once. Clones ranked in the top ten supply 0.8% to 0.9% of the sample. Here the sequenced sample was CD4+ T cells from blood, taken 12 months after liver transplant. These receptors all stem from a human patient who received a liver transplant. Following a transplant, a fraction of the T cells may be traceable to the graft donor.

This clone has only one observation. The V and J genes are TRBV19 and TRBJ1-2, with D possibly being TRBD1 (6 bases). Germline assignment: CDR1 LNHDA and CDR2 SQIVND (reference sequence). The CDR3 loop spans 14 amino acids. Trimming shortened V by 6 bases and J by 2 bases, and 13 bases separated the two germline ends. The CDR3 sequence: CASREAGANYGYTF. DNA for the CDR3: TGTGCCAGTAGGGAGGCGGGGGCCAACTATGGCTACACCTTC.

This clone was seen a few times. Within the sample, other DNA sequences also encode this same CDR3. The chain combines TRBV5-6 with TRBJ1-2; D not certain. Germline V gene sequence: CDR1 SGHDT, CDR2 YYEEEE. The V end lost 4 bases, the J end lost 3 bases, and 7 bases lay between the germline ends. The CDR3 has 12 residues. CDR3 in amino acids: CASSPGDYGYTF. CDR3 DNA sequence: TGTGCCAGCAGCCCAGGTGACTATGGCTACACCTTC.

This chain uses TRBV30 with TRBJ2-5; a possible D gene is TRBD1 (5 bases). Trimming removed 4 bases from V and 8 bases from J, with 14 bases in between. Looked up from germline, CDR1 is GTSNPN and CDR2 is SVGIG (reference sequence). CDR3 length equals 12 residues. CDR3 loop: CAWTTGAPTQYF. Here the CDR3 DNA reads TGTGCCTGGACAACTGGGGCCCCAACCCAGTACTTC.

Of note for this clone: Compared with germline, one end of the junction differs, possibly owing to a read error. The J gene is TRBJ2-7, the V gene TRBV29-1; no reliable D call. The CDR3 has 13 amino acids. Germline V gene data show CDR1 as SQVTM and CDR2 as ANQGSEA. CDR3 loop: CSVALLGSFEQYF. The CDR3 DNA reads as TGCAGCGTTGCCCTACTCGGGTCCTTCGAGCAGTACTTC.

The chain employs TRBV25-1 and TRBJ1-5, with D perhaps TRBD1 (6 bases). Germline loops: CDR1 MGHDK, CDR2 SYGVNS. Deletions cut 1 base from V and 4 bases from J, with 11 bases between. This CDR3 comprises 15 residues. CDR3 nucleotide sequence: TGTGCCAGCAGTGAATCGGGGGCTGGGAATCAGCCCCAGCATTTT. Its protein product is CASSESGAGNQPQHF.

The chain recombines TRBV27 with TRBJ1-3; D call uncertain. The CDR3 covers 14 residues. Deletions cut 8 bases from V and 2 bases from J, with 13 bases between. Germline CDR1 and CDR2: MNHEY and SMNVEV (reference sequence). CDR3 in DNA: TGTGCCAGCCCCGAACAAGGCCCTGGAAACACCATATATTTT. It is translated as CASPEQGPGNTIYF.

The chain joins TRBV28 to TRBJ1-2; tentatively, D is TRBD1 (6 bases). The germline gives CDR1 MDHEN, CDR2 SYDVKM. Between the trimmed V and J ends, which lost 2 bases and 4 bases, there was a span of 11 bases. This CDR3 region has 14 residues. This CDR3 is CASSLTGGGYGYTF. The CDR3 DNA sequence: TGTGCCAGCAGTTTAACAGGAGGGGGCTATGGCTACACCTTC.

The chain joins TRBV19 to TRBJ2-6; 15 nucleotides agree with TRBD2. Germline V CDR1 and CDR2: LNHDA, SQIVND (reference sequence). V lost 6 bases to trimming and J lost 0 bases; unmatched junction nucleotides: 9. The CDR3 loop spans 20 amino acids. In nucleotides, the CDR3 is TGTGCCAGTAGCCTTGGGACTAGCGGGAGGAACCCCTCTGGGGCCAACGTCCTGACTTTC. It specifies CASSLGTSGRNPSGANVLTF.

The chain couples TRBV12-5 to TRBJ1-5, with D perhaps TRBD1 (6 bases). The CDR3 is 16 amino acids. CDR1 and CDR2 (germline): LGHNT, FRNRAP. With 6 bases removed from V and 3 bases from J, the gap between germline ends came to 18 bases. CDR3 sequence: CASGQGGQPTNQPQHF. DNA of the CDR3: TGTGCTAGTGGCCAAGGGGGGCAGCCTACCAATCAGCCCCAGCATTTT.

The rearrangement links TRBV6-1 to TRBJ1-1, with 8 bases identical to TRBD1. The J segment lost 3 bases and the V segment lost 4 bases, leaving 4 bases of the junction unmatched. CDR3 length equals 14 residues. CDR1 is MNHNS and CDR2 is SASEGT in the germline V gene. CDR3 nucleotides: TGTGCCAGCAGTGTCGACAGGGGAGACACTGAAGCTTTCTTT. Encoded protein: CASSVDRGDTEAFF.

This clone was detected only once. The J gene is TRBJ2-3, the V gene TRBV28; possibly TRBD2 for D (6 bases). Trimming took 7 bases from V and 7 from J, leaving 18 bases between them. CDR1 is MDHEN and CDR2 is SYDVKM in the germline V gene. The CDR3 spans 14 residues. The CDR3 loop is CASTWRGGANTQYF. The CDR3 bases are TGTGCCAGCACCTGGCGGGGAGGTGCTAATACGCAGTATTTT. Filled out from reference TRBV28 and TRBJ2-3, the complete variable domain reads DVKVTQSSRYLVKRTGEKVFLECVQDMDHENMFWYRQDPGLGLRLIYFSYDVKMKEKGDIPEGYSVSREKKERFSLILESASTNQTSMYLCASTWRGGANTQYFGPGTRLTVL.

V and J are TRBV6-1 and TRBJ1-2, with D hard to call. The germline V and J ends were trimmed by 2 bases and 5 bases, with 3 bases remaining between them. The CDR3 runs 11 residues. Per the germline V gene, CDR1 is MNHNS and CDR2 is SASEGT. The CDR3 region is CASSEWYGYTF. In nucleotides, the CDR3 is TGTGCCAGCAGTGAATGGTATGGCTACACCTTC.

V gene TRBV11-3 combines with J gene TRBJ2-7; 8 bases map to TRBD1. The length of the CDR3 is 16 residues. J lost 0 bases, V lost 4 bases, and 8 bases had no gene match. Germline values: CDR1 SGHNT, CDR2 YENEEA. The CDR3 DNA follows: TGTGCCAGCAGCTCGGGACAGGAGTCAAGCTCCTACGAGCAGTACTTC. Protein sequence: CASSSGQESSSYEQYF.

A few counts support this clone. V is TRBV6-1 and J is TRBJ1-5, with a possible D match to TRBD1 (5 bases). The CDR3 length is 13 residues. Germline CDR1 is MNHNS and CDR2 is SASEGT. Trimming removed 0 bases from V and 7 bases from J, with 7 bases in between. CDR3 coding DNA: TGTGCCAGCAGTGAAGCGGGGGGGCAGCCCCAGCATTTT. This sequence encodes CASSEAGGQPQHF.

The chain joins TRBV5-1 to TRBJ2-2, with 7 nucleotides matching TRBD2. Trimming cost V 7 bases and J 4 bases; bases outside gene matches: 7. This CDR3 spans 14 amino acids. Germline V gene sequence: CDR1 SGHRS, CDR2 YFSETQ. CDR3: CASAPGGGTGELFF. The CDR3 bases are TGCGCCAGCGCCCCCGGCGGGGGCACCGGGGAGCTGTTTTTT. The full variable domain, rest sourced from reference TRBV5-1 and TRBJ2-2, is KAGVTQTPRYLIKTRGQQVTLSCSPISGHRSVSWYQQTPGQGLQFLFEYFSETQRNKGNFPGRFSGRQFSNSRSEMNVSTLELGDSALYLCASAPGGGTGELFFGEGSRLTVL.

The chain is built from TRBV7-3 and TRBJ2-1, with D tentatively TRBD1 or TRBD2 (5 bases each). Trimming stripped 9 bases from V and 0 bases from J, with 18 bases between. This CDR3 is 16 amino acids long. CDR1 is SGHTA, CDR2 FQGTGA, per germline. The CDR3 DNA reads TGTGCCAGGGCTGAGGGGTGGCTCAGCTCCTACAATGAGCAGTTCTTC. Amino acids: CARAEGWLSSYNEQFF.